This TCR beta chain was documented in a study of low-dose radiotherapy and immunotherapy resistance in tumors. Primers targeting TRAV and TRBV primed first-strand cDNA, covering alpha and beta chains. The authors amplified TCRs for about 20 PCR cycles with a constant-region primer and a V-primer adapter. With in vitro transcription, the isolated mRNA was amplified. TCRdb re-analysed the reads in MiXCR, keeping a single row per CDR3 protein. Among fewer than 50,000 distinct CDR3 sequences listed, 25% to 30% were seen once. The germline CDR1 and CDR2 sequences are MNHEY and SVGEGT. V lost 4 bases and J lost 6, with 19 bases in between. The CDR3 runs to 15 residues. Time point described: after trial treatment. Treatment here: LDRT plus nivolumab, ipilimumab, low-dose cyclophosphamide and aspirin (RACIN trial). This clonotype was counted at least ten times.

The specimen was PBMCs, collected after low-dose radiotherapy plus immunotherapy. The TCR comes from a male donor with prostate cancer. V and J are TRBV6-2 or TRBV6-3 and TRBJ2-7; tentative D call: TRBD2 (5 bases). The DNA of the CDR3 is TGTGCCAGCAGTTCCCCCGGGATCTCAACCACCGAGCAGTACTTC. It is translated as CASSSPGISTTEQYF.